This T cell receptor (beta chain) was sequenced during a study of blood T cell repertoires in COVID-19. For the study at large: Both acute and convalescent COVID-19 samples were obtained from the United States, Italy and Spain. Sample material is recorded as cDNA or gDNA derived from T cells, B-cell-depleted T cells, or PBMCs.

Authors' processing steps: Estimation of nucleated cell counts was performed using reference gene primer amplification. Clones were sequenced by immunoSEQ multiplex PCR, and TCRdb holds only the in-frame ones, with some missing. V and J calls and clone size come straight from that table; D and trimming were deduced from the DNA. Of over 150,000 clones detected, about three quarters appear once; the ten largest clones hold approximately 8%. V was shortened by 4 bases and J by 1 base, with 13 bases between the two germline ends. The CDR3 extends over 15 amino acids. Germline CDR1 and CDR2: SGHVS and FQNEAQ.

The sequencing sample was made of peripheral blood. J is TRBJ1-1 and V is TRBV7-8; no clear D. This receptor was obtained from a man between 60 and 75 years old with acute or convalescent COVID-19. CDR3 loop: CASSSYTVPNTEAFF. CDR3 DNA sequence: TGTGCCAGCAGCTCCTACACAGTACCGAACACTGAAGCTTTCTTT.